This TCR beta chain originates from a study of cytomegalovirus exposure and HLA in healthy donors. This PCR relied on a set of 60 Vbeta primers and 13 Jbeta primers. Sequencing used immunoSEQ multiplex PCR; TCRdb keeps in-frame clones, though not all of them. The table records 140,000 to 150,000 clones, approximately 84% of them present only once. As concerns this clone: Antigen specificity is unknown.

Study observations and caveats: It was about 150 TCR beta chains that were listed as cytomegalovirus-associated.

The sequenced sample was PBMCs. This sequence originates from a woman aged 60-75 years in good health and CMV-seropositive.

The CDR3 here is CSVDGWGGPDTQYF. In DNA form, the CDR3 reads TGCAGCGTTGATGGTTGGGGCGGCCCAGATACGCAGTATTTT. The V and J genes are TRBV29-1 and TRBJ2-3, with TRBD1 as a possible D gene (5 bases). V dropped 3 bases and J dropped 4 bases, with 14 bases sitting between them. Germline V gene data show CDR1 as SQVTM and CDR2 as ANQGSEA. The CDR3 consists of 14 residues.